Detailed here is one T cell receptor (beta chain). The data derive from a study of T cells after yellow fever vaccination. TCRdb fed the 5' RACE reads into MiXCR, producing one record per CDR3 protein. The sample records approximately 58,000 distinct CDR3 sequences, approximately 5.5% being singletons. This receptor was obtained from a man aged 18 to 30 who received the YFV17D yellow fever vaccine. The sequenced sample was PBMCs, either bulk or a sorted T-cell subset (CD4+, CD8+, memory, or dextramer-sorted; not recorded which), obtained on the day of the yellow fever booster vaccination.

As DNA, the CDR3 is TGTGCCAGCAGCTCGGGGGCAAACAAATACGAGCAGTACGTC. It specifies CASSSGANKYEQYV. V is TRBV5-4 and J is TRBJ2-7; D assignment may be TRBD1 or TRBD2 (6 bases each). Germline V gene sequence: CDR1 SGHNT, CDR2 YYREEE (reference sequence). Trimming took 3 bases from V and 4 from J, leaving 14 bases between them. The CDR3 runs to 14 residues.